The 8 T cell receptor beta chains below all came from one sample that was sequenced in a study of blood T cells in healthy people across ages. Next came a second PCR, run for roughly 6 to 11 cycles, which used a sample-barcoded 5' primer along with a J-beta primer mix. One entry per CDR3 protein, called by TCRdb with MiXCR from the 5' RACE reads. Among 850,000 to 1,000,000 distinct CDR3 sequences, roughly 51% were seen once, and the ten largest hold about 21%. What was sequenced was blood. These receptors were taken from a woman between 55 and 75 years old in good health.

This clonotype was counted between two and nine times. The V call is TRBV3-1, the J call TRBJ2-7; 11 bases match TRBD2. Per the germline V gene, CDR1 is LGHDT and CDR2 is YNNKEL (reference sequence). The CDR3 loop spans 16 amino acids. V trimming: 4 bases; J trimming: 1 base; junction bases outside the gene matches: 6. The CDR3 reads CASSRRLAGRSYEQYF. CDR3 DNA: TGTGCCAGCAGCCGTCGACTAGCGGGAAGGTCCTACGAGCAGTACTTC.

The V call is TRBV4-1, the J call TRBJ1-4; 8 bases are shared with TRBD1. Per the germline V gene, CDR1 is MGHRA and CDR2 is YSYEKL. This CDR3 is 17 amino acids long. J was trimmed by 7 bases and V by 0 bases; bases with no gene match: 10. This CDR3 reads CASSQEGRTGRGEKLFF. In nucleotides, the CDR3 is TGCGCCAGCAGCCAAGAAGGGAGGACAGGGAGGGGTGAAAAACTGTTTTTT.

This chain links TRBV7-2 with TRBJ2-5; D might be TRBD2 (6 bases). In germline, CDR1 is SGHTA, CDR2 FQGNSA. Trimming took 5 bases from V and 11 from J, leaving 27 bases between them. The CDR3 sequence is 16 residues long. CDR3 nucleotides: TGTGCCAGCAGCAGGAGGGGAGCTGGAGTGAGAAATGAGCAGTACTTC. It codes for CASSRRGAGVRNEQYF.

The gene calls are TRBV4-1 and TRBJ2-1; TRBD2 matches at 10 bases. In germline, CDR1 is MGHRA, CDR2 YSYEKL. V shed 0 bases, J shed 2 bases, and the junction held 10 bases outside the gene matches. This CDR3 is 19 amino acids long. The CDR3 spells CASSQDEWLAGEPYNEQFF. The CDR3 region has the DNA TGCGCCAGCAGCCAAGATGAGTGGCTAGCGGGAGAACCCTACAATGAGCAGTTCTTC.

This clonotype was found a few times. The chain is built from TRBV11-2 and TRBJ2-7, with 8 bases aligning to TRBD2. The junction had 8 bases not matched to a gene; V was cut back by 2 bases and J by 5 bases. This CDR3 region has 15 residues. The germline V gene has CDR1 SGHAT and CDR2 FQNNGV. The CDR3 loop is CASSLMGLEGHEQYF. CDR3 coding DNA: TGTGCCAGCAGCTTAATGGGACTAGAAGGGCACGAGCAGTACTTC.

The gene calls are TRBV29-1 and TRBJ2-5; D gene unclear. Germline CDR1 and CDR2: SQVTM and ANQGSEA. With 6 bases removed from V and 5 bases from J, the gap between germline ends came to 13 bases. This CDR3 is 12 amino acids long. The chain's CDR3 is CSVGIGLETQYF. The CDR3 bases are TGCAGCGTAGGGATTGGTTTGGAGACCCAGTACTTC. The variable domain in full, completed from reference TRBV29-1 and TRBJ2-5, reads SAVISQKPSRDICQRGTSLTIQCQVDSQVTMMFWYRQQPGQSLTLIATANQGSEATYESGFVIDKFPISRPNLTFSTLTVSNMSPEDSSIYLCSVGIGLETQYFGPGTRLLVL.

The chain couples TRBV29-1 to TRBJ2-2; a possible D gene is TRBD1 (11 bases). The CDR3 has 21 residues. Between the trimmed V and J ends, which lost 7 bases and 7 bases, there was a span of 40 bases. Germline lookup yields CDR1 SQVTM and CDR2 ANQGSEA. CDR3 region: CSAGVLAGQGGIGLAVGELFF. The CDR3 DNA reads as TGCAGCGCCGGAGTATTAGCGGGACAGGGGGGTATAGGACTAGCGGTCGGGGAGCTGTTTTTT.

Many counts were recorded for this clonotype. The chain combines TRBV13 with TRBJ2-7; maybe TRBD2 (5 bases). The CDR3 consists of 14 residues. V lost 1 base and J 4 bases, leaving 11 bases between the germline ends. Germline loops: CDR1 PRHDT, CDR2 FYEKMQ (reference sequence). CDR3 coding DNA: TGTGCCAGCAGCTTAGCTCTAGCAGGATACGAGCAGTACTTC. Its protein is CASSLALAGYEQYF.